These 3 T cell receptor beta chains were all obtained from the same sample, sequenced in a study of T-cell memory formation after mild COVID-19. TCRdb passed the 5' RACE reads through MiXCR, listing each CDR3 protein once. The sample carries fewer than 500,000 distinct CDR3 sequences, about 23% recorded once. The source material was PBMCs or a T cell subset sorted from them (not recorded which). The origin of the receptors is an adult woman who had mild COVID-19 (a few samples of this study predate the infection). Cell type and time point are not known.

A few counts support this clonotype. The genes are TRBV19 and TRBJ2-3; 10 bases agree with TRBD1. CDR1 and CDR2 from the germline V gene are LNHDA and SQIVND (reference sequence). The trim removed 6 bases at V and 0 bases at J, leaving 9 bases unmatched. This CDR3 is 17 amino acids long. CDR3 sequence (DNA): TGTGCCAGTAGCAGCATTCCGGGACAGGGGAGCACAGATACGCAGTATTTT. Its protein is CASSSIPGQGSTDTQYF.

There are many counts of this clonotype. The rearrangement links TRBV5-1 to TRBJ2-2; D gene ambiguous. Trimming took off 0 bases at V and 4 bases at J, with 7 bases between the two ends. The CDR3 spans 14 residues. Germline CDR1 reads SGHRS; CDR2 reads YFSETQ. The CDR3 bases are TGCGCCAGCAGCTTGGGAGGAGTCACCGGGGAGCTGTTTTTT. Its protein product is CASSLGGVTGELFF. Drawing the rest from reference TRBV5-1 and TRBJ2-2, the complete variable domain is KAGVTQTPRYLIKTRGQQVTLSCSPISGHRSVSWYQQTPGQGLQFLFEYFSETQRNKGNFPGRFSGRQFSNSRSEMNVSTLELGDSALYLCASSLGGVTGELFFGEGSRLTVL.

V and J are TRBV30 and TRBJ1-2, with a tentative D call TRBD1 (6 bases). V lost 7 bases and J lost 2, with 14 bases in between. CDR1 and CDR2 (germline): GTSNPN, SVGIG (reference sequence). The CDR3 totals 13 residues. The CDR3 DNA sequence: TGTGCCTCGGGGGGCCGGTTGAACTATGGCTACACCTTC. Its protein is CASGGRLNYGYTF.